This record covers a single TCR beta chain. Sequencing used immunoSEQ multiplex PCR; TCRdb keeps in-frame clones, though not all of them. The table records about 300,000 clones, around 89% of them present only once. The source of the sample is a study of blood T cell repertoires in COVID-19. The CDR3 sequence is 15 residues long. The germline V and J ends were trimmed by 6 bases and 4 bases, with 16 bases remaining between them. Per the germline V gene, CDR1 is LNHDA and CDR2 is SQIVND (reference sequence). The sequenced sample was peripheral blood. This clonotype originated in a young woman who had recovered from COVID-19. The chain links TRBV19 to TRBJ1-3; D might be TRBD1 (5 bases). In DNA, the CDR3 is TGTGCCAGTAGGCGCAGGGCCCTGGGCGGAAACACCATATATTTT. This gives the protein CASRRRALGGNTIYF.